The 23 T cell receptor beta chains in this list originate from one sample, sequenced in a study of blood T cell repertoires in COVID-19. Sequenced by immunoSEQ multiplex PCR; TCRdb stores in-frame clones only, minus some. In the table there are tens of thousands of clones, about 88% of which are singletons. What was sequenced was peripheral blood. The source of these receptors is a human donor in a cohort sampled during active COVID-19.

The chain recombines TRBV5-1 with TRBJ2-5; the match to TRBD2 covers 12 bases. The J segment lost 5 bases and the V segment lost 4 bases, leaving 6 bases of the junction unmatched. CDR3 length: 15 residues. CDR1 is SGHRS and CDR2 is YFSETQ in the germline V gene. CDR3 nucleotides: TGCGCCAGCAGCCCGGGACTAGCGGGCGGGGAGACCCAGTACTTC. Its protein product is CASSPGLAGGETQYF. Together with reference TRBV5-1 and TRBJ2-5, the CDR3 gives the full variable domain: KAGVTQTPRYLIKTRGQQVTLSCSPISGHRSVSWYQQTPGQGLQFLFEYFSETQRNKGNFPGRFSGRQFSNSRSEMNVSTLELGDSALYLCASSPGLAGGETQYFGPGTRLLVL.

This sequence joins TRBV30 and TRBJ2-3; TRBD2 agrees at 9 bases. Trimming removed 0 bases from V and 7 bases from J; junction bases left unmatched: 8. The CDR3 spans 15 residues. Germline lookup yields CDR1 GTSNPN and CDR2 SVGIG (reference sequence). For the CDR3, the DNA is TGTGCCTGGAGTGTACCGGCGGGGGGGCGGAATACGCAGTATTTT. Amino acids: CAWSVPAGGRNTQYF.

This clone was seen once. The gene calls are TRBV30 and TRBJ1-2; D ambiguous. Germline assignment: CDR1 GTSNPN and CDR2 SVGIG (reference sequence). V was shortened by 4 bases and J by 2 bases, with 11 bases between the two germline ends. The CDR3 has 13 amino acids. The CDR3 DNA is TGTGCCTGGATTTCCGGGGAAAACTATGGCTACACCTTC. Residues: CAWISGENYGYTF. Full variable domain (outside the CDR3, taken from reference TRBV30 and TRBJ1-2): SQTIHQWPATLVQPVGSPLSLECTVEGTSNPNLYWYRQAAGRGLQLLFYSVGIGQISSEVPQNLSASRPQDRQFILSSKKLLLSDSGFYLCAWISGENYGYTFGSGTRLTVV.

The chain uses TRBV7-2 and TRBJ2-3; TRBD1 agrees at 8 bases. CDR1 is SGHTA, CDR2 FQGNSA, per germline. The CDR3 covers 15 residues. V gave up 3 bases and J gave up 4 bases; unmatched junction bases: 6. CDR3: CASSLSRGRADTQYF. Written as DNA, the CDR3 is TGTGCCAGCAGCTTGTCCAGGGGGCGGGCAGATACGCAGTATTTT.

The rearrangement uses TRBV18 and TRBJ2-7, with 7 bases fitting TRBD2. J was trimmed by 4 bases and V by 6 bases; bases with no gene match: 9. The CDR3 is 14 amino acids. Germline V gene sequence: CDR1 KGHSH, CDR2 LQKENI. The chain's CDR3 is CASSPREGEYEQYV. DNA of the CDR3: TGTGCCAGCTCCCCCAGGGAGGGAGAGTACGAGCAGTACGTC.

In its sample, this clone was seen a few times. The genes are TRBV7-9 and TRBJ1-5; 8 nucleotides match TRBD1. Germline CDR1 is SEHNR and CDR2 is FQNEAQ (reference sequence). V lost 5 bases and J lost 7; bases outside the gene matches: 7. CDR3 length equals 14 residues. The CDR3, as DNA: TGTGCCAGCAGCCGGACAGGGAAGGGGCAGCCCCAGCATTTT. Encoded protein: CASSRTGKGQPQHF. Supplemented by reference TRBV7-9 and TRBJ1-5, the full variable domain reads DTGVSQNPRHKITKRGQNVTFRCDPISEHNRLYWYRQTLGQGPEFLTYFQNEAQLEKSRLLSDRFSAERPKGSFSTLEIQRTEQGDSAMYLCASSRTGKGQPQHFGDGTRLSIL.

The chain links TRBV15 to TRBJ2-7; perhaps TRBD1 as D (6 bases). V lost 6 bases and J lost 6, with 18 bases in between. CDR3 length equals 14 residues. Germline CDR1 reads LNHNV; CDR2 reads YYDKDF (reference sequence). CDR3 region: CATSPGQSPGEQYF. DNA for the CDR3: TGTGCCACCAGTCCGGGACAAAGCCCAGGCGAGCAGTACTTC.

The chain joins TRBV11-2 to TRBJ1-3; 7 positions agree with TRBD1. CDR1 SGHAT and CDR2 FQNNGV come from the germline V gene. Trimming at V came to 5 bases and at J to 0 bases, leaving 7 bases not matched to a gene. This CDR3 comprises 16 residues. The CDR3 DNA is TGTGCCAGCAGCACCTACAGGGGAAGCTCTGGAAACACCATATATTTT. Encoded protein: CASSTYRGSSGNTIYF.

The V gene is TRBV19, the J gene TRBJ1-5; D perhaps matches TRBD1 (6 bases). CDR1 is LNHDA, CDR2 SQIVND, per germline (reference sequence). This CDR3 contains 16 residues. With 5 bases removed from V and 3 bases from J, the gap between germline ends came to 17 bases. This chain's CDR3 is CASSFSGTLPNQPQHF. The CDR3 region has the DNA TGTGCCAGTAGTTTCTCCGGGACACTACCCAATCAGCCCCAGCATTTT.

This chain links TRBV19 with TRBJ1-5; D remains ambiguous. The germline V gene encodes CDR1 LNHDA and CDR2 SQIVND (reference sequence). The CDR3 has 12 residues. The germline V and J ends were trimmed by 5 bases and 5 bases, with 7 bases remaining between them. The CDR3 reads CASSSIYQPQHF. In nucleotides, the CDR3 is TGTGCCAGTAGTTCTATCTATCAGCCCCAGCATTTT.

The rearrangement uses TRBV11-2 and TRBJ1-1; 7 nucleotides match TRBD1. CDR3 length: 14 amino acids. The germline V gene encodes CDR1 SGHAT and CDR2 FQNNGV. V gave up 4 bases and J gave up 0 bases; unmatched junction bases: 2. The CDR3 sequence is CASSWGTVNTEAFF. The CDR3 bases are TGTGCCAGCAGCTGGGGGACAGTGAACACTGAAGCTTTCTTT.

V and J are TRBV5-1 and TRBJ1-1, with a tentative D call TRBD1 (5 bases). CDR3 length: 14 residues. Germline lookup yields CDR1 SGHRS and CDR2 YFSETQ. V lost 1 base to trimming and J lost 3 bases, with 10 bases between them. The CDR3 sequence is CASSLLGGDTEAFF. The CDR3 DNA is TGCGCCAGCAGCTTGTTGGGGGGTGACACTGAAGCTTTCTTT.

The sample holds a few counts of this clone. This chain links TRBV25-1 with TRBJ1-1; D gene unclear. The CDR3 has 13 residues. CDR1 is MGHDK and CDR2 is SYGVNS in the germline V gene. Trimming took off 6 bases at V and 6 bases at J, with 14 bases between the two ends. CDR3 coding DNA: TGTGCCAGCAGGAAGAGCGGAGGGCCTGAAGCTTTCTTT. It codes for CASRKSGGPEAFF.

In DNA form, the CDR3 reads TGTGCCAGCAGTTTAACGACGCGGTCGGAAGCTTTCTTT. The encoded protein is CASSLTTRSEAFF. The chain has TRBV28 and TRBJ1-1, with D uncertain. The CDR3 runs to 13 residues. The germline gives CDR1 MDHEN, CDR2 SYDVKM. V was shortened by 2 bases and J by 8 bases, with 12 bases between the two germline ends.

The table lists this clone with a count of one. The rearrangement uses TRBV4-1 and TRBJ2-3, with D tentatively TRBD2 (6 bases). Germline CDR1 and CDR2: MGHRA and YSYEKL. The CDR3 covers 14 residues. Between the trimmed V and J ends, which lost 2 bases and 5 bases, there was a span of 11 bases. The CDR3 here is CASSQQQEGDTQYF. For the CDR3, the DNA is TGCGCCAGCAGCCAACAACAGGAGGGAGATACGCAGTATTTT.

The gene calls are TRBV5-1 and TRBJ2-1; the match to TRBD1 covers 7 bases. The CDR3 runs to 14 residues. J was trimmed by 6 bases and V by 2 bases; bases with no gene match: 5. Germline values: CDR1 SGHRS, CDR2 YFSETQ. The CDR3 sequence is CASSFDRVGNEQFF. The CDR3 DNA follows: TGCGCCAGCAGCTTTGACAGGGTAGGCAATGAGCAGTTCTTC.

This rearrangement joins TRBV10-3 to TRBJ2-1, with D unresolved. In germline, CDR1 is ENHRY, CDR2 SYGVKD. The CDR3 covers 13 residues. Trimming cost V 11 bases and J 7 bases, with 18 bases left between them. This chain's CDR3 is CASSSQELNEQFF. CDR3 sequence (DNA): TGTGCCTCCTCTTCGCAGGAATTGAATGAGCAGTTCTTC.

In this sample, this clone turned up a few times. V and J are TRBV5-4 and TRBJ2-1; 9 positions match TRBD2. The CDR3 is made up of 15 amino acids. J lost 10 bases, V lost 0 bases, and 8 bases had no gene match. Germline V gene data show CDR1 as SGHNT and CDR2 as YYREEE (reference sequence). The CDR3 coding sequence is TGTGCCAGCAGCTTGGCCCTAGCGGGAAGAGGGGAGCAGTTCTTC. It codes for CASSLALAGRGEQFF.

This chain connects TRBV6-1 to TRBJ2-3; 9 nucleotides align to TRBD2. After removal of 0 bases from V and 13 bases from J, the junction contained 8 bases not matched to a gene. CDR3 size: 14 residues. Per germline, CDR1 MNHNS and CDR2 SASEGT. The CDR3 nucleotides are TGTGCCAGCAGTGAAGCGGCTAGCGGGGTTCTAGAGTATTTT. This sequence encodes CASSEAASGVLEYF.

The chain employs TRBV7-3 and TRBJ2-7; 9 bases map to TRBD2. Germline trimming cut 5 bases from V and 5 bases from J; bases unmatched to any gene: 10. Germline-derived CDR1 and CDR2 are SGHTA and FQGTGA. CDR3 length: 15 amino acids. The CDR3 loop reads CASSPLPGLADEQYF. CDR3 sequence (DNA): TGTGCCAGCAGCCCACTCCCGGGACTAGCCGACGAGCAGTACTTC.

CDR3 sequence reads: CASSLSDRGGNQPQHF. CDR3 sequence (DNA): TGTGCCAGCAGCCTCTCGGACAGGGGAGGCAATCAGCCCCAGCATTTT. The rearrangement uses TRBV7-8 and TRBJ1-5; 9 bases map to TRBD1. Germline V gives CDR1 SGHVS, CDR2 FQNEAQ. Unmatched junction bases numbered 7, after V lost 5 bases and J lost 2 bases. The CDR3 has 16 residues.

The chain combines TRBV19 with TRBJ1-4; no reliable D call. Between the trimmed V and J ends, which lost 6 bases and 8 bases, there was a span of 16 bases. Germline V gene sequence: CDR1 LNHDA, CDR2 SQIVND (reference sequence). This CDR3 contains 14 residues. The CDR3 DNA sequence: TGTGCCAGTAGGCCGGGCGTAGCGGCGGAAAAACTGTTTTTT. Protein product: CASRPGVAAEKLFF.

V is TRBV4-3 and J is TRBJ2-3; 9 nucleotides line up with TRBD2. With V trimmed by 0 bases and J by 2 bases, 6 bases remained unmatched. The CDR3 is 17 residues long. Germline values: CDR1 LGHNA, CDR2 YSLEER. CDR3 DNA: TGCGCCAGCAGCCAAGATTTCGCGGGAGGGTTCACAGATACGCAGTATTTT. This translates into CASSQDFAGGFTDTQYF.